This T cell receptor (beta chain) was profiled in a study of T cell repertoires in cytomegalovirus infection. Findings and limits, study-wide: It was HLA-C-restricted CMV-specific TCR beta clonotypes that dominated the response ex vivo.

This clonotype was observed at least ten times. Its cognate antigen is unknown. MiXCR, applied by TCRdb to the reads, yields one record per CDR3 protein. The data show 450,000 to 600,000 distinct CDR3 sequences, approximately 10% seen once. The V end was cut by 0 bases, the J end by 3 bases, with 13 bases between. The germline gives CDR1 MNHEY, CDR2 SVGEGT. The CDR3 is made up of 16 amino acids. The chain combines TRBV6-2 or TRBV6-3 with TRBJ2-3, with D uncertain. This TCR came from a human donor in good health (CMV status not recorded). Some clones in this sample may be carry-over from other donors' samples. The specimen sequenced was PBMCs. CDR3 protein: CASSYSRPVRTDTQYF. The CDR3 DNA reads TGTGCCAGCAGTTACTCGAGACCGGTGCGGACAGATACGCAGTATTTT.